The TCR beta chain under discussion was sequenced for a study of CXCR3-negative and CXCR3-positive naive CD8 T cells. A remark on this clonotype: Its antigen is not known.

The authors made the TRB cDNA libraries by 5' RACE using UMI labels. TCRdb re-called the 5' RACE reads and catalogs CDR3 proteins one per entry, DNA excluded. The sample's table shows around 120,000 distinct CDR3 sequences. Study-level results: Researchers report that CXCR3-positive naive cells carry more hydrophobic TRB CDR3s than CXCR3-negative naive cells.

The CDR3 totals 13 residues. Germline CDR1 MNHEY, CDR2 SVGEGT. Source material: naive CXCR3+ CD8+ T cells from blood. Sample subset: CD45RO-CCR7+CD27+CD95- naive CD8+ T cells expressing CXCR3 (TNR3+). The clonotype was recovered from a human donor in good health. Some clones in this sample may be carry-over from other donors' samples. The genes are TRBV6-2 or TRBV6-3 and TRBJ2-1; TCRdb reports TRBD2, a call that lacks DNA to check it against. The CDR3 loop is CASSLAGINEQFF.